This T cell receptor beta chain was identified in a study of cytomegalovirus exposure and HLA in healthy donors. Study-wide results and caveats: TCR clusters originating in the first cohort tended to co-occur in the 120 validation repertoires, according to a later analysis. Diagnosis of cytomegalovirus status made by the classifier reportedly showed high specificity and sensitivity.

Assay: immunoSEQ multiplex PCR; the TCRdb copy retains only in-frame clones and omits some. The table includes 100,000 to 150,000 clones, approximately 90% detected once. Points on this clone: The antigen remains unidentified.

This receptor was obtained from a woman under 30 in good health and CMV-seronegative. Sequencing was performed on PBMCs.

CDR3 nucleotide sequence: TGTGCCTCCCGTCCTAGCGGGACCTCCTACGAGCAGTACTTC. Residues: CASRPSGTSYEQYF. This chain connects TRBV6-1 to TRBJ2-7, with TRBD2 matching over 9 bases. Germline values: CDR1 MNHNS, CDR2 SASEGT. With V trimmed by 11 bases and J by 0 bases, 8 bases remained unmatched. The CDR3 is 14 residues long.